A selection of T cell receptor beta chains follows, all from one sample in a study of blood T cell repertoires in COVID-19. Profiled with immunoSEQ multiplex PCR; TCRdb holds only in-frame clones, not every one. The sample includes about 160,000 clones, approximately 81% seen only once; the top ten take over 3%. Input material: peripheral blood. The receptors stem from a human donor with acute or convalescent COVID-19. The donor label of this sample is uncertain. Each CDR3 is given with its conserved first and last residue. The D gene is left open where the match is weak.

d_gene	v_gene	j_gene	CDR3aa	CDR3nt
TRBD2	TRBV12-3/TRBV12-4	TRBJ2-5	CASSPTSAETQYF	TGTGCCAGCAGTCCTACTAGCGCGGAGACCCAGTACTTC
.	TRBV30	TRBJ1-4	CAWSLGHLEKLFF	TGTGCCTGGAGTTTGGGGCACCTGGAAAAACTGTTTTTT
TRBD2	TRBV9	TRBJ2-3	CASSVEPLAAPTDTQYF	TGTGCCAGCAGCGTAGAACCCCTAGCGGCCCCCACAGATACGCAGTATTTT
.	TRBV30	TRBJ2-7	CAWSVPRATYEQYF	TGTGCCTGGAGTGTACCCAGGGCGACCTACGAGCAGTACTTC
.	TRBV25-1	TRBJ2-5	CASSVLGRTDGETQYF	TGTGCCAGCAGTGTTTTGGGGCGGACCGACGGAGAGACCCAGTACTTC
TRBD1	TRBV20-1	TRBJ1-1	CSASVTGGNTEAFF	TGCAGTGCTAGTGTAACAGGGGGGAACACTGAAGCTTTCTTT
.	TRBV6-5	TRBJ1-1	CASSSTGTLNTEAFF	TGTGCCAGCAGTTCAACAGGGACCTTGAACACTGAAGCTTTCTTT
.	TRBV19	TRBJ1-2	CASKDSPIEVGGGYTF	TGTGCCAGTAAGGACAGCCCGATCGAAGTTGGGGGCGGCTACACCTTC
TRBD2	TRBV6-2/TRBV6-3	TRBJ2-7	CASSYAGVWQYF	TGTGCCAGCAGTTACGCGGGGGTGTGGCAGTACTTC
.	TRBV30	TRBJ2-1	CAWSPQRVYNEQFF	TGTGCCTGGAGTCCCCAGCGGGTTTACAATGAGCAGTTCTTC
.	TRBV28	TRBJ1-2	CASGRGDRLYGYTF	TGTGCCAGCGGGCGCGGGGACCGCTTATATGGCTACACCTTC
.	TRBV9	TRBJ2-1	CASSPRLNAESSYNEQFF	TGTGCCAGCAGCCCCAGGTTGAATGCCGAAAGCTCCTACAATGAGCAGTTCTTC
TRBD1	TRBV7-8	TRBJ1-2	CASSNLQGAINYGYTF	TGTGCCAGCAGCAACCTACAGGGGGCCATTAACTATGGCTACACCTTC
.	TRBV30	TRBJ2-5	CAWSVADLRLGAQYF	TGTGCCTGGAGTGTAGCAGACCTTCGGCTCGGAGCCCAGTACTTC
.	TRBV29-1	TRBJ1-4	CSVETSTNEKLFF	TGCAGCGTCGAAACTTCGACTAATGAAAAACTGTTTTTT
TRBD1	TRBV5-4	TRBJ1-1	CASSSGQGLRTEAFF	TGTGCCAGCAGCTCCGGACAGGGATTGAGAACTGAAGCTTTCTTT
TRBD1	TRBV10-2	TRBJ2-2	CASGGQGSDTGELFF	TGCGCCAGCGGTGGACAGGGAAGCGACACCGGGGAGCTGTTTTTT
.	TRBV6-5	TRBJ1-1	CASGLAGYTEAFF	TGTGCCTCCGGTCTCGCAGGGTACACTGAAGCTTTCTTT
.	TRBV5-5	TRBJ1-1	CASSSAGSEAFF	TGTGCCAGCAGTTCGGCCGGGTCTGAAGCTTTCTTT
.	TRBV7-2	TRBJ1-6	CASSLSRQRNSPLHF	TGTGCCAGCAGCCTCTCCCGACAGAGGAATTCACCCCTCCACTTT